One sample yielded the 18 T cell receptor beta chains listed below, sequenced in a study of PD-L1 blockade in urothelial cancer. Using immunoSEQ multiplex PCR, the repertoire was profiled, and TCRdb retains in-frame clones only, with some absent. The sample shows 90,000 to 130,000 clones, 85% to 95% of them seen only once. The sample's time point: peripheral blood 6 weeks after treatment start. The sample consisted of PBMCs, taken around atezolizumab (anti-PD-L1) treatment. These receptors were obtained from a man in his sixties with urothelial cancer.

V gene TRBV5-1 combines with J gene TRBJ2-1, with 11 bases aligning to TRBD2. CDR1 and CDR2 from the germline V gene are SGHRS and YFSETQ. Germline trimming cut 3 bases from V and 6 bases from J; bases unmatched to any gene: 11. CDR3 size: 17 residues. In DNA form, the CDR3 reads TGCGCCAGCAGCTCGCCGCAAACTAGCGGGAGAAGCAATGAGCAGTTCTTC. Amino acid sequence: CASSSPQTSGRSNEQFF.

This chain connects TRBV29-1 to TRBJ1-1, with 7 bases matching TRBD1. CDR3 size: 13 residues. V was pared by 6 bases and J by 2 bases, with 6 bases of the junction left unmatched. CDR1 and CDR2 (germline): SQVTM, ANQGSEA. The CDR3 spells CSVCQGVNTEAFF. Here the CDR3 DNA reads TGCAGCGTCTGCCAGGGGGTAAACACTGAAGCTTTCTTT.

The chain joins TRBV11-2 to TRBJ2-3; D possibly corresponds to TRBD1 (6 bases). Trimming cost V 5 bases and J 0 bases, with 15 bases left between them. The CDR3 extends over 16 amino acids. Germline loops: CDR1 SGHAT, CDR2 FQNNGV. CDR3 protein: CASSPRRGTSTDTQYF. In nucleotides, the CDR3 is TGTGCCAGCAGCCCACGCAGGGGTACTAGCACAGATACGCAGTATTTT.

The rearrangement links TRBV30 to TRBJ1-1, with D maybe TRBD1 (5 bases). Germline V lookup: CDR1 GTSNPN, CDR2 SVGIG (reference sequence). The CDR3 sequence is 18 residues long. Between the trimmed V and J ends, which lost 2 bases and 0 bases, there was a span of 22 bases. CDR3 region: CAWSRAPGKIEMNTEAFF. CDR3 DNA: TGTGCCTGGAGTAGGGCCCCAGGGAAGATCGAAATGAACACTGAAGCTTTCTTT.

The chain recombines TRBV28 with TRBJ2-1; 8 nucleotides match TRBD1. V was clipped by 11 bases and J by 6 bases; unmatched bases: 12. The CDR3 has 14 residues. Germline V gene lookup returns CDR1 MDHEN and CDR2 SYDVKM. The CDR3 sequence: CAVRETGDSNEQFF. DNA for the CDR3: TGTGCCGTACGCGAGACAGGGGATAGCAATGAGCAGTTCTTC.

This chain uses TRBV11-2 with TRBJ2-7; possible D gene TRBD1, 5 bases. The CDR3 length is 13 residues. In germline, CDR1 is SGHAT, CDR2 FQNNGV. V lost 5 bases to trimming and J lost 6 bases, with 14 bases between them. The CDR3: CASSVNQGSEQYF. The CDR3 nucleotides read TGTGCCAGCAGCGTTAACCAGGGAAGCGAGCAGTACTTC.

The J gene is TRBJ1-6, the V gene TRBV6-5; 8 bases line up with TRBD1. Germline V gene lookup returns CDR1 MNHEY and CDR2 SVGAGI. This CDR3 region has 15 residues. Trimming at V came to 5 bases and at J to 9 bases, leaving 9 bases not matched to a gene. As DNA, the CDR3 is TGTGCCAGCAGTAACGGTGGACAGGGCGGTTCACCCCTCCACTTT. Translation: CASSNGGQGGSPLHF.

The DNA for the CDR3 is TGTGCCAGTAGTCACAGGGGCGCTGAAGCTTTCTTT. It translates to CASSHRGAEAFF. The chain recombines TRBV19 with TRBJ1-1; 7 bases are a match to TRBD1. Trimming at V came to 5 bases and at J to 6 bases, leaving 3 bases not matched to a gene. CDR3 length: 12 amino acids. Germline CDR1 LNHDA, CDR2 SQIVND (reference sequence).

The chain uses TRBV15 and TRBJ2-4, with a weak D call TRBD2 (5 bases). Germline V gene sequence: CDR1 LNHNV, CDR2 YYDKDF (reference sequence). The CDR3 is made up of 14 amino acids. V lost 2 bases and J lost 8, with 13 bases in between. Here the CDR3 reads CATSRSPVGDIQYF. As DNA, the CDR3 is TGTGCCACCAGCAGATCTCCTGTCGGGGACATTCAGTACTTC.

The J gene is TRBJ2-3, the V gene TRBV28, with a tentative D call TRBD2 (7 bases). The CDR3 covers 15 residues. Trimming removed 5 bases at V and 7 bases at J, with 19 bases between. Germline-derived CDR1 and CDR2 are MDHEN and SYDVKM. This CDR3 reads CASSTNREGKYTQYF. Here the CDR3 DNA reads TGTGCCAGCAGTACCAACAGGGAGGGCAAGTATACGCAGTATTTT. Variable domain in full (rest from reference TRBV28 and TRBJ2-3): DVKVTQSSRYLVKRTGEKVFLECVQDMDHENMFWYRQDPGLGLRLIYFSYDVKMKEKGDIPEGYSVSREKKERFSLILESASTNQTSMYLCASSTNREGKYTQYFGPGTRLTVL.

The chain uses TRBV11-2 and TRBJ1-2, with TRBD1 matching 9 bases. Germline-derived CDR1 and CDR2 are SGHAT and FQNNGV. J lost 8 bases, V lost 0 bases, and 7 bases had no gene match. CDR3 length equals 15 residues. CDR3 bases: TGTGCCAGCAGCTTAGATTCGAACAGGGGGCTCGGCTACACCTTC. Encoded protein: CASSLDSNRGLGYTF. The complete variable domain, with remaining parts taken from reference TRBV11-2 and TRBJ1-2, reads EAGVAQSPRYKIIEKRQSVAFWCNPISGHATLYWYQQILGQGPKLLIQFQNNGVVDDSQLPKDRFSAERLKGVDSTLKIQPAKLEDSAVYLCASSLDSNRGLGYTFGSGTRLTVV.

The chain uses TRBV7-8 and TRBJ1-5; unclear D gene. V was clipped by 5 bases and J by 4 bases, with 6 bases between them. Germline V lookup: CDR1 SGHVS, CDR2 FQNEAQ. The CDR3 contains 12 residues. In nucleotides, the CDR3 is TGTGCCAGCAGCCGAGAAAATCAGCCCCAGCATTTT. It is translated as CASSRENQPQHF. Variable domain in full (rest from reference TRBV7-8 and TRBJ1-5): GAGVSQSPRYKVAKRGQDVALRCDPISGHVSLFWYQQALGQGPEFLTYFQNEAQLDKSGLPSDRFFAERPEGSVSTLKIQRTQQEDSAVYLCASSRENQPQHFGDGTRLSIL.

This sequence joins TRBV4-3 and TRBJ1-4; 9 bases are a match to TRBD1. V gave up 1 base and J gave up 8 bases; unmatched junction bases: 5. The germline V gene has CDR1 LGHNA and CDR2 YSLEER. This CDR3 has 15 amino acids. The CDR3 loop reads CASSQVTGQGEKLFF. For the CDR3, the DNA is TGCGCCAGCAGCCAAGTAACAGGACAGGGGGAAAAACTGTTTTTT.

The chain recombines TRBV28 with TRBJ2-7; 8 nucleotides align to TRBD2. There are 16 residues in the CDR3. Germline CDR1 and CDR2: MDHEN and SYDVKM. Germline trimming cut 3 bases from V and 2 bases from J; bases unmatched to any gene: 9. This CDR3 reads CASSFHLAGLTYEQYF. CDR3 coding DNA: TGTGCCAGCAGTTTCCATTTAGCGGGACTAACCTACGAGCAGTACTTC.

The gene calls are TRBV28 and TRBJ2-3; TRBD2 aligns across 7 bases. The V segment lost 5 bases and the J segment 3 bases; nucleotides outside the gene matches: 8. This CDR3 spans 15 amino acids. CDR1 and CDR2 from the germline V gene are MDHEN and SYDVKM. Written as DNA, the CDR3 is TGTGCCAGCAGTACTTACCTAGCGGAGACAGATACGCAGTATTTT. This codes for CASSTYLAETDTQYF.

The chain recombines TRBV7-2 with TRBJ2-1; 7 bases map to TRBD2. This CDR3 comprises 15 residues. The V gene end was trimmed by 3 bases and the J gene end by 1 base; junction bases not matched to a gene: 3. CDR1 SGHTA and CDR2 FQGNSA come from the germline V gene. For the CDR3, the DNA is TGTGCCAGCAGCTTGAGCGGGGTGTCCTACAATGAGCAGTTCTTC. The encoded protein is CASSLSGVSYNEQFF.

The chain recombines TRBV5-1 with TRBJ1-1; D perhaps matches TRBD1 (5 bases). V was pared by 0 bases and J by 4 bases, with 22 bases between. This CDR3 is built from 18 residues. From germline, CDR1 is SGHRS and CDR2 YFSETQ. CDR3 residues: CASSLGTEVWGRGTEAFF. DNA of the CDR3: TGCGCCAGCAGCTTGGGAACGGAAGTGTGGGGTAGGGGCACTGAAGCTTTCTTT.

The chain carries TRBV11-1 and TRBJ2-7, with D maybe TRBD1 (7 bases). The CDR3 runs to 16 residues. In germline, CDR1 is SGHAT, CDR2 FQDESV (reference sequence). Trimming removed 5 bases at V and 6 bases at J, with 23 bases between. The CDR3 region is CASSQTPGLRGSEQYF. CDR3 nucleotide sequence: TGTGCCAGCAGCCAAACTCCGGGACTCAGGGGGTCCGAGCAGTACTTC.